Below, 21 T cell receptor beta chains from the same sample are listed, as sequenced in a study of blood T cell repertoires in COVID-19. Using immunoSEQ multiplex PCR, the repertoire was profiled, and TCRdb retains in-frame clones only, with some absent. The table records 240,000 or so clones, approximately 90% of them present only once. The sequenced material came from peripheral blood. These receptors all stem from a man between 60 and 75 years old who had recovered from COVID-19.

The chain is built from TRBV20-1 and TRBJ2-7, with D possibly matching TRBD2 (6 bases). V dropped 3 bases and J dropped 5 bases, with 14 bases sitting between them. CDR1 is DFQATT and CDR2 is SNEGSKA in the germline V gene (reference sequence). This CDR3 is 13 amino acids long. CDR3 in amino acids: CSASRLAMDEQYF. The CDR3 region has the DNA TGCAGTGCTAGTAGGCTAGCGATGGACGAGCAGTACTTC.

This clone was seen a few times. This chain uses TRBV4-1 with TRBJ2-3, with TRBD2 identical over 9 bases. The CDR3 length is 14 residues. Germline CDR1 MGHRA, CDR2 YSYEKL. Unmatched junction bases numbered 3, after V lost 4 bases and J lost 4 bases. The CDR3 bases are TGCGCCAGCAGCCGCGGGGGGGTGCCAGATACGCAGTATTTT. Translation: CASSRGGVPDTQYF.

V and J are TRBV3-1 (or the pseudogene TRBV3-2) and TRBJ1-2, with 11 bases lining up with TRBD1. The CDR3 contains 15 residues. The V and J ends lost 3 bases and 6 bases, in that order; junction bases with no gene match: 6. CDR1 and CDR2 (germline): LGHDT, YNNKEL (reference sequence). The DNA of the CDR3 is TGTGCCAGCAGCCAGGGACAGGGGGATCGGAATGGCTACACCTTC. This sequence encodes CASSQGQGDRNGYTF.

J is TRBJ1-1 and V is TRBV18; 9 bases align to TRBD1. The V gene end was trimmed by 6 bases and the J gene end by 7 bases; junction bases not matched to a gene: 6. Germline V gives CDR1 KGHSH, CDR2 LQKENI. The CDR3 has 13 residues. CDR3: CASSAGTGNEAFF. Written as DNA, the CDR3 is TGTGCCAGCTCGGCCGGGACAGGGAATGAAGCTTTCTTT.

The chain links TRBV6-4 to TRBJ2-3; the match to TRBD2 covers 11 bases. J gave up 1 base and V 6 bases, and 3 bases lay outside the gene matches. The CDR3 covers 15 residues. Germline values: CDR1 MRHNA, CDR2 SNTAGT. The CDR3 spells CASSPGLAGTDTQYF. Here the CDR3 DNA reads TGTGCCAGCAGCCCGGGACTAGCGGGCACAGATACGCAGTATTTT.

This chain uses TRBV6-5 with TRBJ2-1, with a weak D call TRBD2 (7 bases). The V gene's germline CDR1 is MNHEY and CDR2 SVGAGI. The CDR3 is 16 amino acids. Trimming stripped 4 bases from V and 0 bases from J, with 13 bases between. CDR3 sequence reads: CASSSRGGPSYNEQFF. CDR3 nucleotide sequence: TGTGCCAGCAGTTCACGCGGGGGCCCCTCCTACAATGAGCAGTTCTTC.

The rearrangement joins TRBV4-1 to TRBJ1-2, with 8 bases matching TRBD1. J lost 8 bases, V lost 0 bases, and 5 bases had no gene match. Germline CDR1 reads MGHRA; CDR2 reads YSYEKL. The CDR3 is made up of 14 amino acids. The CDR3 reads CASSQEGTGLGYTF. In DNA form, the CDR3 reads TGCGCCAGCAGCCAAGAGGGGACAGGCTTGGGCTACACCTTC.

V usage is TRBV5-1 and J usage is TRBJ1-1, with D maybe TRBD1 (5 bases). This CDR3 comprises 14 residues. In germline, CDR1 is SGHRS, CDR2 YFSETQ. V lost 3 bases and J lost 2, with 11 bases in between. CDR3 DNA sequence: TGCGCCAGCAGCTCTGGGGACTTTAACACTGAAGCTTTCTTT. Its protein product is CASSSGDFNTEAFF.

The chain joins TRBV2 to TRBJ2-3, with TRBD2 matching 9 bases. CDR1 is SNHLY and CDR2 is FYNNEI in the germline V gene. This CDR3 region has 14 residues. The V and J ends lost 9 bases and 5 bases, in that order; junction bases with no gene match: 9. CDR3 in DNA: TGTGCCAGAGAAGTAGCGGGGGACAGAGATACGCAGTATTTT. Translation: CAREVAGDRDTQYF.

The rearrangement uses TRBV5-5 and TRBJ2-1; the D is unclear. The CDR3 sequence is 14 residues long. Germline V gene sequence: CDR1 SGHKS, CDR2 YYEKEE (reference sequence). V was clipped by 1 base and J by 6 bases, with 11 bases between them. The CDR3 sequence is CASSLSAGINEQFF. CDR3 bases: TGTGCCAGCAGCTTGAGTGCAGGTATCAATGAGCAGTTCTTC.

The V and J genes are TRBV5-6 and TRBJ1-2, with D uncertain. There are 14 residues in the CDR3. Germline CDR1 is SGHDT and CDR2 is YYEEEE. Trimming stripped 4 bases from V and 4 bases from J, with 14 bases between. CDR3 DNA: TGTGCCAGCAGCCCTGTTTTGAGTTCCTATGGCTACACCTTC. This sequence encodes CASSPVLSSYGYTF.

The CDR3 region has the DNA TGCGCCAGCAGCCAAGTCACAGGGGGCATAAATCAGCCCCAGCATTTT. Amino acid sequence: CASSQVTGGINQPQHF. This rearrangement joins TRBV4-1 to TRBJ1-5, with TRBD1 matching over 9 bases. The CDR3 sequence is 16 residues long. From germline, CDR1 is MGHRA and CDR2 YSYEKL. V lost 1 base, J lost 4 bases, and 5 bases stayed unmatched.

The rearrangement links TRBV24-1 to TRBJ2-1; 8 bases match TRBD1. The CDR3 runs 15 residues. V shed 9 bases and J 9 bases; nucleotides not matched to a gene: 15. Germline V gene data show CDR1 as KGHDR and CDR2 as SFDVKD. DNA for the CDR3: TGTGCCACCTCCTCCTTAGACAGGGGAGTTGGTGAGCAGTTCTTC. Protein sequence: CATSSLDRGVGEQFF.

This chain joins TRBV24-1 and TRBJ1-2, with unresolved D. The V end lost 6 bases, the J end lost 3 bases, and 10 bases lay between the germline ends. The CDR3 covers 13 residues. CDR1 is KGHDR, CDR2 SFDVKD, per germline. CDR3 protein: CATSSVGYYGYTF. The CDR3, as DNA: TGTGCCACCAGTTCCGTCGGGTACTATGGCTACACCTTC.

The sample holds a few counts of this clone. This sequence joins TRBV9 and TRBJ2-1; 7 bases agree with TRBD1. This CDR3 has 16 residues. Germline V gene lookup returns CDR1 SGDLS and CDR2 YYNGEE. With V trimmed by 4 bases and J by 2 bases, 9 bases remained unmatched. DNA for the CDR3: TGTGCCAGCAGCCGAAGGGGGCAGGGGACCTACAATGAGCAGTTCTTC. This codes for CASSRRGQGTYNEQFF.

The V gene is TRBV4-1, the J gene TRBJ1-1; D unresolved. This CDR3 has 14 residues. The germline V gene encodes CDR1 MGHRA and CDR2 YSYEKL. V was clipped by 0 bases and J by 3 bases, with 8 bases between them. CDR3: CASSQDGGYTEAFF. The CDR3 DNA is TGCGCCAGCAGCCAAGATGGCGGGTACACTGAAGCTTTCTTT.

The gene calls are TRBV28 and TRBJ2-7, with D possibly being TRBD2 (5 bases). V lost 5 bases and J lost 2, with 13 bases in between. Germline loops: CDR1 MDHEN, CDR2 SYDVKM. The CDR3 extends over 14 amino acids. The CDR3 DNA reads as TGTGCCAGCAGTACCCCTTACGGGACCTACGAGCAGTACGTC. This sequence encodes CASSTPYGTYEQYV.

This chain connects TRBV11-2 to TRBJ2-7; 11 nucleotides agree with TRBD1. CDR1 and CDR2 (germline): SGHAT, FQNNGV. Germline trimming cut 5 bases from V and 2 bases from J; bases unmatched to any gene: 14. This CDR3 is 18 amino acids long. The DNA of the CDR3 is TGTGCCAGCAGCCCCCGCAGGACAGGGGGCGCTTTTACCTACGAGCAGTACTTC. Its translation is CASSPRRTGGAFTYEQYF.

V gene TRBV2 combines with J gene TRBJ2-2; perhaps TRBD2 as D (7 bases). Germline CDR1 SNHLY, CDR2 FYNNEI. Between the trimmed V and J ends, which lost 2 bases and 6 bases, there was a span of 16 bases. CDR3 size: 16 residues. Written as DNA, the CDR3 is TGTGCCAGCAGTGAAATCGAGGGGGGGCCTCCCGGGGAGCTGTTTTTT. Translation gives CASSEIEGGPPGELFF.

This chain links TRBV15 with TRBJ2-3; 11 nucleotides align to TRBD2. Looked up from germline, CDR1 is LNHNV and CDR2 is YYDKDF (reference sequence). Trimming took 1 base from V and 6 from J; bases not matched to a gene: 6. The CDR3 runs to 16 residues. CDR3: CATSRALAGGPDTQYF. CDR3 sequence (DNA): TGTGCCACCAGCAGAGCCCTAGCGGGGGGCCCGGATACGCAGTATTTT. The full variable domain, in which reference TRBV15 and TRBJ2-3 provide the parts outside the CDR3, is DAMVIQNPRYQVTQFGKPVTLSCSQTLNHNVMYWYQQKSSQAPKLLFHYYDKDFNNEADTPDNFQSRRPNTSFCFLDIRSPGLGDTAMYLCATSRALAGGPDTQYFGPGTRLTVL.

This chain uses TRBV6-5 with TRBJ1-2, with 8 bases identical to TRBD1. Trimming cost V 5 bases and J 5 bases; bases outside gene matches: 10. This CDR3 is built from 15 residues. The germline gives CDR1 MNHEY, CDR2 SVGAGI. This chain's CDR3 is CASSLRTGLSYGYTF. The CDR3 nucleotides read TGTGCCAGCAGTCTACGGACAGGGCTGTCATATGGCTACACCTTC.